The clone carrying this T cell receptor beta chain was seen only a few times. Within the sample, other DNA sequences also encode this same CDR3. Using immunoSEQ multiplex PCR, the repertoire was profiled, and TCRdb retains in-frame clones only, with some absent. Of 950,000 to 1,200,000 clones listed, about 72% were seen once; the top ten hold almost 0.9%. These data belong to a study of shared clonotypes between healthy human individuals. CDR3 length equals 15 residues. From germline, CDR1 is SEHNR and CDR2 FQNEAQ (reference sequence). V lost 3 bases and J lost 0, with 6 bases in between. The clonotype was recovered from a man in his late teens or twenties in good health. Some clones in this sample may be carry-over from other donors' samples. The genes are TRBV7-9 and TRBJ2-6; D remains ambiguous. Input material: memory CD4+ T cells from PBMCs. Subset defined: CD45RA-negative fraction. The CDR3 spells CASSFSGSGANVLTF. CDR3 coding DNA: TGTGCCAGCAGCTTTTCTGGCTCTGGGGCCAACGTCCTGACTTTC.